The sequence of this TCR beta chain was determined in a study of blood T cells in healthy people across ages. PCR was performed a second time for about 6 to 11 cycles using a sample-barcoded 5' primer and a J-beta primer mix. Each CDR3 protein gets one entry after TCRdb re-called the 5' RACE reads with MiXCR. This sample has about 760,000 distinct CDR3 sequences; about 25% occur once, and the top ten carry more than 8%. V shed 3 bases and J shed 2 bases, with 22 bases lying between them. This CDR3 contains 18 residues. Another study also made use of these data, one on T cells of mothers and their children.

Material: blood. The chain uses TRBV12-3 or TRBV12-4 and TRBJ2-5; weak D call: TRBD2 (6 bases). The receptor was isolated from a boy between 10 and 17 years old in good health. CDR3 sequence (DNA): TGTGCCAGCAGTTTCTATGTGACTACCGTTGGGACTCAAGAGACCCAGTACTTC. Its translation: CASSFYVTTVGTQETQYF.